The 32 T cell receptor beta chains reported below all come from one sample, sequenced in a study of immune heterogeneity within non-small cell lung tumors. TCR beta CDR3 amplification used multiplex PCR with 32 V and 13 J primers. TCRdb redid the calling of the multiplex PCR reads with MiXCR, one entry per CDR3 protein. Of 20,000 to 25,000 distinct CDR3 sequences listed, approximately 30% were seen once; the top ten hold around 3.9%. At 450 to 650 ng per sample, bulk tumor genomic DNA provided the template. Multiple biopsies spaced far apart were taken from each primary tumor during surgery. These patients got curative surgery after being newly diagnosed with untreated non-small cell lung cancer. The sequenced sample was lung tumor tissue. The receptors originated from a middle-aged man with non-small cell lung cancer.

This clonotype was seen a handful of times. The V call is TRBV27, the J call TRBJ1-2; no reliable D call. Germline values: CDR1 MNHEY, CDR2 SMNVEV (reference sequence). The germline V and J ends were trimmed by 4 bases and 8 bases, with 14 bases remaining between them. The CDR3 runs to 13 residues. CDR3 in amino acids: CASSSHPTLGYTF. DNA for the CDR3: TGTGCCAGCAGTTCCCACCCGACCCTCGGCTACACCTTC.

This clonotype was counted ten times or more. Germline and junction disagree at one end, which may indicate a read error. J is TRBJ1-1 and V is TRBV7-7; no clear D. The CDR3 extends over 13 amino acids. Germline-derived CDR1 and CDR2 are SSHAT and FNYEAQ (reference sequence). DNA for the CDR3: TGTGCTAGCAGCTTACGTATGAACACTGAAGCTTTCTTT. Translated, it gives CASSLRMNTEAFF.

This clonotype was found a few times. V gene TRBV20-1 combines with J gene TRBJ1-1; D is ambiguous. The CDR3 runs to 14 residues. V lost 2 bases, J lost 1 base, and 11 bases lay in between. CDR1 DFQATT and CDR2 SNEGSKA come from the germline V gene (reference sequence). The CDR3 is CSARPPPANTEAFF. CDR3 in DNA: TGCAGTGCTAGACCCCCACCCGCGAACACTGAAGCTTTCTTT.

This clonotype was observed a handful of times. The J gene is TRBJ2-5, the V gene TRBV6-1; D is possibly TRBD1 or TRBD2 (5 bases each). Germline loops: CDR1 MNHNS, CDR2 SASEGT. The CDR3 loop spans 14 amino acids. V lost 10 bases, J lost 1 base, and 16 bases lay in between. The CDR3: CATRDPGRQETQYF. The CDR3 DNA follows: TGTGCCACCAGGGATCCGGGACGCCAAGAGACCCAGTACTTC.

Turning to this clonotype: A read error may be the cause here, since a much bigger clone is one base away. The V call is TRBV20-1, the J call TRBJ1-3; possible D gene TRBD1, 6 bases. The germline V and J ends were trimmed by 5 bases and 4 bases, with 12 bases remaining between them. The CDR3 length is 13 residues. Germline-derived CDR1 and CDR2 are DFQATT and SNEGSKA (reference sequence). The CDR3 DNA reads as TGCAGTGCTCTCAGGGGTCCCGGAAACACCATATATTTT. As protein: CSALRGPGNTIYF.

The sample holds a few counts of this clonotype. J is TRBJ1-1 and V is TRBV7-3; 7 bases are shared with TRBD1. This CDR3 is built from 13 residues. CDR1 is SGHTA and CDR2 is FQGTGA in the germline V gene. Losses at the gene ends were 5 bases for V and 8 bases for J; bases not matched to a gene: 8. Written as DNA, the CDR3 is TGTGCCAGCAGCCAGGGGGGGGAGCTGGAAGCTTTCTTT. Protein sequence: CASSQGGELEAFF.

This chain uses TRBV20-1 with TRBJ2-5, with TRBD2 matching 11 bases. CDR1 DFQATT and CDR2 SNEGSKA come from the germline V gene (reference sequence). There are 16 residues in the CDR3. With V trimmed by 3 bases and J by 3 bases, 9 bases remained unmatched. The CDR3 DNA reads as TGCAGTGCTAGGAGTAGCGGGAGGGCGGACGAAGAGACCCAGTACTTC. Its translation: CSARSSGRADEETQYF.

This clonotype counts as medium-sized. The chain joins TRBV19 to TRBJ2-7, with 9 positions matching TRBD2. The germline CDR1 and CDR2 sequences are LNHDA and SQIVND (reference sequence). J was trimmed by 2 bases and V by 3 bases; bases with no gene match: 5. The CDR3 loop spans 15 amino acids. CDR3 region: CASSMVAGVTYEQYF. CDR3 nucleotides: TGTGCCAGTAGTATGGTAGCGGGAGTTACCTACGAGCAGTACTTC.

The sample holds a few counts of this clonotype. The CDR3 reads CASSFNKVNTGELFF. CDR3 nucleotide sequence: TGTGCCAGCAGTTTTAACAAAGTAAACACCGGGGAGCTGTTTTTT. The rearrangement links TRBV27 to TRBJ2-2; no definite D call. CDR1 and CDR2 from the germline V gene are MNHEY and SMNVEV (reference sequence). Trimming stripped 3 bases from V and 2 bases from J, with 10 bases between. The CDR3 sequence is 15 residues long.

The rearrangement uses TRBV5-6 and TRBJ2-5; TRBD2 agrees at 7 bases. Germline V gene sequence: CDR1 SGHDT, CDR2 YYEEEE. This CDR3 spans 16 amino acids. Trimming removed 4 bases from V and 5 bases from J; junction bases left unmatched: 14. The DNA for the CDR3 is TGTGCCAGCAGCCTCTTCTGGGCTAGCGGTAGTGAGACCCAGTACTTC. Translating gives CASSLFWASGSETQYF.

Sample share makes this clonotype medium-sized (0.01 to 0.1%). The chain has TRBV20-1 and TRBJ2-6; 8 nucleotides match TRBD2. Germline V CDR1 and CDR2: DFQATT, SNEGSKA (reference sequence). This CDR3 is built from 16 residues. V lost 3 bases and J lost 3; bases outside the gene matches: 7. As DNA, the CDR3 is TGCAGTGCTAGTTCCGGGGGGGCTGGTGGGGCCAACGTCCTGACTTTC. As protein: CSASSGGAGGANVLTF.

About this clonotype: Sequence at one end of the junction differs from germline and may be a read error. The chain uses TRBV20-1 and TRBJ2-1; D call uncertain. This CDR3 region has 14 residues. The germline CDR1 and CDR2 sequences are DFQATT and SNEGSKA (reference sequence). This chain's CDR3 is CGAKKPNVGDEQFF. CDR3 bases: TGCGGTGCTAAAAAACCGAATGTCGGCGATGAGCAGTTCTTC.

This clonotype was observed at least ten times. J is TRBJ1-5 and V is TRBV12-3 or TRBV12-4, with 9 bases fitting TRBD1. V lost 1 base and J lost 1; bases outside the gene matches: 2. The CDR3 covers 16 residues. The DNA for the CDR3 is TGTGCCAGCAGTTTAGACAGGGGGCTAAGCAATCAGCCCCAGCATTTT. This translates into CASSLDRGLSNQPQHF.

The chain links TRBV6-1 to TRBJ1-4, with D maybe TRBD1 (5 bases). Trimming pared 8 bases from V and 4 bases from J, leaving 11 bases between. CDR3 length: 13 amino acids. The germline CDR1 and CDR2 sequences are MNHNS and SASEGT. The CDR3 DNA reads as TGTGCCAGCTCTCGACAGAATAATGAAAAACTGTTTTTT. Translating gives CASSRQNNEKLFF.

CDR3 amino acids: CASSPWDRSYEQYF. The DNA for the CDR3 is TGTGCCAGCAGCCCGTGGGACAGATCCTACGAGCAGTACTTC. The V call is TRBV14, the J call TRBJ2-7; TRBD1 matches 7 bases. Germline V gene sequence: CDR1 SGHDN, CDR2 FVKESK. The V and J ends lost 4 bases and 1 base, in that order; junction bases with no gene match: 4. The CDR3 is 14 amino acids.

This clonotype was found once. This sequence may be a read error, since a much larger clone differs from it by one base. V usage is TRBV27 and J usage is TRBJ1-2; 7 positions match TRBD1. Germline CDR1 MNHEY, CDR2 SMNVEV (reference sequence). There are 13 residues in the CDR3. With V trimmed by 8 bases and J by 6 bases, 9 bases remained unmatched. Here the CDR3 DNA reads TGTGCCAGCCTGGGACAGTGGGAAGATGGCTACACCTTC. It yields the protein CASLGQWEDGYTF.

Turning to this clonotype: It may be a read error: a sequence one base away is much more abundant. The chain combines TRBV12-3 or TRBV12-4 with TRBJ1-6, with D maybe TRBD1 (5 bases). The CDR3 runs 13 residues. The CDR3 nucleotides are TGTGCCAGCAGTTCCGACAGCGGTTCATCCCTCCACTTT. It yields the protein CASSSDSGSSLHF.

This chain links TRBV4-1 with TRBJ2-7, with 7 bases fitting TRBD1. The CDR3 is 13 residues long. After removal of 1 base from V and 6 bases from J, the junction contained 3 bases not matched to a gene. Germline V gene data show CDR1 as MGHRA and CDR2 as YSYEKL. CDR3 sequence reads: CASSQGGTAEQYF. The DNA for the CDR3 is TGCGCCAGCAGCCAAGGGGGGACAGCCGAGCAGTACTTC.

As for this clonotype: A clone one base away is much larger, so this may be a read error. The chain uses TRBV24-1 and TRBJ1-5, with D unresolved. CDR1 is KGHDR, CDR2 SFDVKD, per germline. The CDR3 covers 14 residues. The CDR3 region has the DNA TGTGCCACCAGTGATTTGAATAGCAATCAGCCCAAGCATTTT. Encoded protein: CATSDLNSNQPKHF.

For this clonotype: This clone may be a read error of a much larger clone one base away. The chain recombines TRBV5-1 with TRBJ2-7; 9 nucleotides align to TRBD2. The CDR3 sequence is 14 residues long. Germline loops: CDR1 SGHRS, CDR2 YFSETQ. The CDR3 DNA is TGCGCCAGCAGCTTGGCCATGACTAGCGGCGAGCATTACTTC. This codes for CASSLAMTSGEHYF.

This clonotype turned up a few times. This chain uses TRBV29-1 with TRBJ1-4, with 11 bases fitting TRBD1. Germline lookup yields CDR1 SQVTM and CDR2 ANQGSEA. Losses at the gene ends were 6 bases for V and 3 bases for J; bases not matched to a gene: 6. This CDR3 is built from 15 residues. The CDR3 DNA reads TGCAGCGTCGGTGGACAGGGGGCGGCTAATGAAAAACTGTTTTTT. This encodes CSVGGQGAANEKLFF.

This clonotype came up a few times. V is TRBV11-3 and J is TRBJ1-6, with D unresolved. The CDR3 is 12 residues long. The germline V and J ends were trimmed by 4 bases and 7 bases, with 5 bases remaining between them. Germline V gene sequence: CDR1 SGHNT, CDR2 YENEEA. This CDR3 reads CASSSENSPLHF. CDR3 DNA: TGTGCCAGCAGCTCCGAGAATTCACCCCTCCACTTT.

In DNA form, the CDR3 reads TGCAGTGCTACTCCTGGACTGGTTTCTGGAAACACCATATATTTT. Its protein is CSATPGLVSGNTIYF. The chain employs TRBV20-1 and TRBJ1-3, with unresolved D. V was pared by 4 bases and J by 1 base, with 14 bases between. Germline values: CDR1 DFQATT, CDR2 SNEGSKA (reference sequence). The CDR3 covers 15 residues.

The chain has TRBV12-3 or TRBV12-4 and TRBJ2-7; perhaps D is TRBD1 or TRBD2 (5 bases each). Trimming removed 2 bases at V and 9 bases at J, with 17 bases between. The CDR3 spans 14 residues. CDR3 sequence (DNA): TGTGCCAGCAGTTTATGGGGGATGGCCCTCGGGCAGTACTTC. Residues: CASSLWGMALGQYF.

Concerning this clonotype itself: This clone may be a read error of a much larger clone one base away. Without the conserved terminal phenylalanine or tryptophan, this CDR3 likely stems from a read error. The chain links TRBV12-3 or TRBV12-4 to TRBJ2-7; 12 nucleotides agree with TRBD2. The CDR3 loop spans 16 amino acids. V gave up 6 bases and J gave up 3 bases; unmatched junction bases: 9. CDR3 nucleotide sequence: TGTGCCAGCAGCGCTATAGGGACTAGCGGGTTCTACGAGCAGTACTTA. This translates into CASSAIGTSGFYEQYL.

The V and J genes are TRBV29-1 and TRBJ2-1; D uncertain. The CDR3 is 8 amino acids. Germline loops: CDR1 SQVTM, CDR2 ANQGSEA. V lost 6 bases and J 15 bases, leaving 9 bases between the germline ends. The CDR3 DNA sequence: TGCAGCGTCGATTTCGGGTTCTTC. It yields the protein CSVDFGFF.

Note on this clonotype: A much more abundant neighbour one base away suggests this may be a read error. The chain uses TRBV12-3 or TRBV12-4 and TRBJ2-7; D call uncertain. This CDR3 region has 13 residues. The ends were cut back, 10 bases at V and 7 bases at J, with 20 bases in the middle. In DNA, the CDR3 is TGTGCCACCAGGTACGGTCTCGTGGGGGAGCAGTACTTC. This gives the protein CATRYGLVGEQYF.

This clonotype has ten or more counts. V is TRBV5-1 and J is TRBJ2-7; no clear D. The CDR3 covers 14 residues. V was cut by 0 bases and J by 0 bases, with 7 bases left in between. Germline CDR1 and CDR2: SGHRS and YFSETQ. The CDR3 reads CASSLEVSSYEQYF. The CDR3, as DNA: TGCGCCAGCAGCTTGGAGGTAAGCTCCTACGAGCAGTACTTC.

V is TRBV7-2 and J is TRBJ1-4, with 9 bases fitting TRBD1. Germline lookup yields CDR1 SGHTA and CDR2 FQGNSA. With 1 base clipped from V and 8 bases from J, the junction kept 5 bases outside the gene matches. This CDR3 comprises 15 residues. CDR3 sequence: CASSLGGTGREKLFF. CDR3 DNA sequence: TGTGCCAGCAGCTTAGGGGGGACAGGGAGGGAAAAACTGTTTTTT.

This clonotype has only a few counts. J is TRBJ1-5 and V is TRBV3-1; 7 bases fit TRBD1. Germline V lookup: CDR1 LGHDT, CDR2 YNNKEL (reference sequence). CDR3 length: 13 amino acids. J lost 6 bases, V lost 10 bases, and 9 bases had no gene match. CDR3 nucleotides: TGTGCCACCTCTAACAGGGGAAGTCAGCCCCAGCATTTT. This sequence encodes CATSNRGSQPQHF.

This clonotype was recorded at least ten times. V usage is TRBV5-1 and J usage is TRBJ1-5; perhaps TRBD1 as D (5 bases). The V end was cut by 6 bases, the J end by 4 bases, with 14 bases between. There are 14 residues in the CDR3. Germline CDR1 SGHRS, CDR2 YFSETQ. CDR3 loop: CASNPGEMNQPQHF. The CDR3 nucleotides are TGCGCCAGCAACCCGGGGGAGATGAATCAGCCCCAGCATTTT.

The J gene is TRBJ2-2, the V gene TRBV7-3; maybe TRBD2 (6 bases). Looked up from germline, CDR1 is SGHTA and CDR2 is FQGTGA. The CDR3 length is 14 residues. The V end was cut by 6 bases, the J end by 6 bases, with 14 bases between. The CDR3 reads CASRPTSAAGELFF. The CDR3 DNA follows: TGTGCCAGCAGACCGACTAGTGCGGCCGGGGAGCTGTTTTTT.